The T cell receptor beta chain described here comes from a study of vaccination and CD4 T cells after COVID-19. Treatment denoted: approximately nine-day PBMC culture with coronavirus spike peptide pools or control peptides (ViraFEST assay). V lost 0 bases, J lost 0 bases, and 12 bases lay in between. There are 16 residues in the CDR3. Comment on this clonotype: The antigen is not known.

CD4+ T cells that had been cultured provided DNA sequenced with the Oncomine TCR Beta short-read assay. TCRdb ran MiXCR on the PCR reads and lists one entry per CDR3 protein. The table has approximately 6,400 distinct CDR3 sequences, over 70% seen once. This clonotype originated in a human donor who had recovered from COVID-19. V usage is TRBV12-3 or TRBV12-4 and J usage is TRBJ2-7, with D tentatively TRBD2 (6 bases). The sequencing input was CD4+ T cells from blood, cultured in vitro. In DNA, the CDR3 is TGTGCCAGCAGTTTAGCGATAGGAGGGATCTCCTACGAGCAGTACTTC. Translated: CASSLAIGGISYEQYF.